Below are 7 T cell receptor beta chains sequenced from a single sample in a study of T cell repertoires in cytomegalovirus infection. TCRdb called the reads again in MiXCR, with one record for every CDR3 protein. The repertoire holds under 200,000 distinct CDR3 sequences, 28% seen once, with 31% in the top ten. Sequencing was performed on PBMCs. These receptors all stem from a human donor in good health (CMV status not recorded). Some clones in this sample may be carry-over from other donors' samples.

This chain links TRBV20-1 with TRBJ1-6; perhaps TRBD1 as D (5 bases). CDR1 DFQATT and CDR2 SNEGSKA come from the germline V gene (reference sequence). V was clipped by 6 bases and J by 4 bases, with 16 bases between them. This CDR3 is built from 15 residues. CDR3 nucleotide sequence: TGCAGTGCCGGGATTGGGACCGATTATAATTCACCCCTCCACTTT. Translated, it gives CSAGIGTDYNSPLHF.

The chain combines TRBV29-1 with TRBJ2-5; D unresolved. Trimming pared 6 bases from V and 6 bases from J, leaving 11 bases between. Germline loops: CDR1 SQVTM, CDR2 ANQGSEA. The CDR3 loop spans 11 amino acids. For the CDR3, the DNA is TGCAGCGTCATACCCGACCAGACCCAGTACTTC. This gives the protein CSVIPDQTQYF.

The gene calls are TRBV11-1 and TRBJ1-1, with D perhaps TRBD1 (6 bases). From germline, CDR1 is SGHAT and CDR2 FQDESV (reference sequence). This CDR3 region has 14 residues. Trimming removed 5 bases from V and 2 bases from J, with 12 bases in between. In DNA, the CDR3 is TGTGCCAGCAGCCGGACAGACCTTAACACTGAAGCTTTCTTT. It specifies CASSRTDLNTEAFF.

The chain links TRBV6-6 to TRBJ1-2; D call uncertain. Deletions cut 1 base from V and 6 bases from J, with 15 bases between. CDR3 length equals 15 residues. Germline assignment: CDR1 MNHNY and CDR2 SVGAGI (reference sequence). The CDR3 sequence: CASSYYPAAANGYTF. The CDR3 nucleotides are TGTGCCAGCAGTTACTACCCTGCAGCAGCAAATGGCTACACCTTC.

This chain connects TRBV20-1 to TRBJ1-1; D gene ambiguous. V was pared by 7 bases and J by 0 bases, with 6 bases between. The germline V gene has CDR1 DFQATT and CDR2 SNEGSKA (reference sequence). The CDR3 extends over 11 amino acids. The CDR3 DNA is TGCAGTGGGAGGGTGAACACTGAAGCTTTCTTT. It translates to CSGRVNTEAFF.

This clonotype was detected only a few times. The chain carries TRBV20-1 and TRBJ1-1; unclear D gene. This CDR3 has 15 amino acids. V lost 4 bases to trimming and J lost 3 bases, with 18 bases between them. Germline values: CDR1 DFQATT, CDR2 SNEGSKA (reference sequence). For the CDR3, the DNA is TGCAGTGCTACCCGTGGGATCTCCTTCTACACTGAAGCTTTCTTT. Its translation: CSATRGISFYTEAFF.

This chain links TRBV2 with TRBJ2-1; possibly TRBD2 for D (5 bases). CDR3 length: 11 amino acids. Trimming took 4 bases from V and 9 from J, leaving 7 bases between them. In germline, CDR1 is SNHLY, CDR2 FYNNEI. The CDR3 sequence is CASSGEGEQFF. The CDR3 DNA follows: TGTGCCAGCAGTGGAGAGGGTGAGCAGTTCTTC.